The clone carrying this T cell receptor beta chain has more than one count but fewer than ten. The data belong to a study of blood T cell repertoires in COVID-19. Study-wide context: Acute and convalescent COVID-19 specimens originated in the United States, Italy and Spain. PBMCs, B-cell-depleted T cells, or T cells provided the cDNA or gDNA that made up the material.

Original analysis: Amplification of reference gene primers was used by the study to estimate nucleated cell counts. Profiled with immunoSEQ multiplex PCR; TCRdb holds only in-frame clones, not every one. V, J and clone size reflect that table, while D and trimming were determined from the DNA. This sample has approximately 280,000 clones, with approximately 85% found just once. CDR3 size: 15 residues. CDR1 LNHDA and CDR2 SQIVND come from the germline V gene (reference sequence). V lost 6 bases and J lost 0, with 14 bases in between. The chain carries TRBV19 and TRBJ1-2; D is uncertain. This sequence originates from a man aged 45-65 years with active or convalescent COVID-19. The source material was peripheral blood. The CDR3 protein is CASRRGKGANYGYTF. For the CDR3, the DNA is TGTGCCAGTAGACGGGGAAAGGGAGCTAACTATGGCTACACCTTC.